One and the same sample provided the 25 T cell receptor beta chains below, sequenced in a study of cytomegalovirus exposure and HLA in healthy donors. The PCR employed 60 Vbeta primers together with 13 Jbeta primers. Produced via immunoSEQ multiplex PCR; TCRdb's table is partial and in-frame only. The sample includes 110,000 to 150,000 clones. The sample comprised PBMCs. The source is a young woman in good health and CMV-seronegative.

The chain combines TRBV7-9 with TRBJ1-4; 10 nucleotides match TRBD1. Germline V gene lookup returns CDR1 SEHNR and CDR2 FQNEAQ (reference sequence). Losses at the gene ends were 5 bases for V and 13 bases for J; bases not matched to a gene: 10. This CDR3 has 14 residues. The CDR3: CASSRIGQGGRLFF. The DNA for the CDR3 is TGTGCCAGCAGCCGAATTGGACAGGGGGGCCGACTGTTTTTT.

V is TRBV19 and J is TRBJ1-6; TRBD1 matches at 7 bases. With V trimmed by 2 bases and J by 10 bases, 14 bases remained unmatched. The CDR3 is made up of 17 amino acids. Germline lookup yields CDR1 LNHDA and CDR2 SQIVND (reference sequence). As DNA, the CDR3 is TGTGCCAGTAGTATAAATGGAGGACAGGAGGGAAAATCACCCCTCCACTTT. The encoded protein is CASSINGGQEGKSPLHF. Using reference TRBV19 and TRBJ1-6 for the parts outside the CDR3, the full variable domain is DGGITQSPKYLFRKEGQNVTLSCEQNLNHDAMYWYRQDPGQGLRLIYYSQIVNDFQKGDIAEGYSVSREKKESFPLTVTSAQKNPTAFYLCASSINGGQEGKSPLHFGNGTRLTVT.

This chain links TRBV5-1 with TRBJ1-2; no firm D call. CDR3 size: 14 residues. Germline lookup yields CDR1 SGHRS and CDR2 YFSETQ. V dropped 1 base and J dropped 0 bases, with 7 bases sitting between them. The CDR3 coding sequence is TGCGCCAGCAGCTTGACCACAGCTAACTATGGCTACACCTTC. As protein: CASSLTTANYGYTF.

The chain's CDR3 is CASSLSPGGDTEAFF. The CDR3 nucleotides read TGTGCCAGCAGCTTATCCCCCGGGGGGGACACTGAAGCTTTCTTT. The gene calls are TRBV11-1 and TRBJ1-1, with D perhaps TRBD1 (5 bases). The CDR3 sequence is 15 residues long. Trimming removed 2 bases from V and 3 bases from J, with 13 bases in between. CDR1 SGHAT and CDR2 FQDESV come from the germline V gene (reference sequence).

The V call is TRBV19, the J call TRBJ2-1; tentatively, D is TRBD2 (5 bases). The V end lost 3 bases, the J end lost 5 bases, and 8 bases lay between the germline ends. Germline-derived CDR1 and CDR2 are LNHDA and SQIVND (reference sequence). CDR3 length: 13 amino acids. The CDR3 here is CASSMSGNNEQFF. The CDR3 region has the DNA TGTGCCAGTAGTATGTCGGGAAACAATGAGCAGTTCTTC.

CDR3 in DNA: TGTGCCAGCACTACAGGGGGGAAAGACACTGAAGCTTTCTTT. The encoded protein is CASTTGGKDTEAFF. The chain has TRBV28 and TRBJ1-1; 8 bases agree with TRBD1. V shed 7 bases and J 3 bases; nucleotides not matched to a gene: 7. The V gene's germline CDR1 is MDHEN and CDR2 SYDVKM. This CDR3 comprises 14 residues.

The chain is built from TRBV7-9 and TRBJ2-7; maybe TRBD2 (6 bases). V lost 7 bases, J lost 0 bases, and 10 bases lay in between. CDR3 length: 13 residues. Germline V gene lookup returns CDR1 SEHNR and CDR2 FQNEAQ (reference sequence). This CDR3 is CASIHSGSYEQYF. The DNA for the CDR3 is TGTGCCAGCATCCATAGCGGCTCCTACGAGCAGTACTTC.

This chain connects TRBV27 to TRBJ2-2; TRBD1 is a possible D gene (5 bases). CDR3 length equals 16 residues. V was pared by 1 base and J by 6 bases, with 15 bases between. The germline CDR1 and CDR2 sequences are MNHEY and SMNVEV (reference sequence). This chain's CDR3 is CASSLYATAYSGELFF. Here the CDR3 DNA reads TGTGCCAGCAGTTTATATGCGACAGCCTATTCCGGGGAGCTGTTTTTT.

The CDR3 spells CASSPAGRWNTEAFF. The DNA for the CDR3 is TGCGCCAGCAGCCCCGCGGGGAGGTGGAACACTGAAGCTTTCTTT. The chain carries TRBV5-1 and TRBJ1-1, with unresolved D. Trimming removed 4 bases at V and 1 base at J, with 14 bases between. CDR1 and CDR2 from the germline V gene are SGHRS and YFSETQ. This CDR3 region has 15 residues.

The V gene is TRBV11-1, the J gene TRBJ2-1; TRBD2 matches at 14 bases. This CDR3 contains 17 residues. In germline, CDR1 is SGHAT, CDR2 FQDESV (reference sequence). V shed 1 base, J shed 9 bases, and the junction held 8 bases outside the gene matches. CDR3 bases: TGTGCCAGCAGCTTAGATGGACTAGCGGGAGGTTTTGGTGAGCAGTTCTTC. Protein product: CASSLDGLAGGFGEQFF.

V is TRBV4-1 and J is TRBJ2-1; TRBD2 matches at 10 bases. Trimming cost V 0 bases and J 3 bases; bases outside gene matches: 5. The CDR3 runs to 17 residues. Germline V gives CDR1 MGHRA, CDR2 YSYEKL. The CDR3 DNA reads TGCGCCAGCAGCCAAGACCCCGGACTAGCGGACTACAATGAGCAGTTCTTC. Protein product: CASSQDPGLADYNEQFF.

The V and J genes are TRBV9 and TRBJ1-1, with D perhaps matching TRBD1 (6 bases). CDR1 and CDR2 (germline): SGDLS, YYNGEE. V lost 7 bases, J lost 3 bases, and 13 bases lay in between. CDR3 length: 13 residues. CDR3 residues: CASAEGGDTEAFF. CDR3 nucleotides: TGTGCCAGCGCGGAAGGGGGGGACACTGAAGCTTTCTTT.

The chain has TRBV28 and TRBJ2-7; a weak D match, TRBD1 (5 bases). The germline gives CDR1 MDHEN, CDR2 SYDVKM. The CDR3 is 14 amino acids. V was cut by 5 bases and J by 4 bases, with 15 bases left in between. The CDR3 reads CASSPLGQRYEQYV. CDR3 sequence (DNA): TGTGCCAGCAGTCCCCTAGGACAAAGGTACGAGCAGTACGTC.

The V gene is TRBV11-2, the J gene TRBJ2-7, with 15 bases aligning to TRBD2. The J segment lost 0 bases and the V segment lost 4 bases, leaving 10 bases of the junction unmatched. The CDR3 sequence is 19 residues long. Germline-derived CDR1 and CDR2 are SGHAT and FQNNGV. The CDR3 region is CASSSRTSGRVFHSYEQYF. As DNA, the CDR3 is TGTGCCAGCAGCTCCCGGACTAGCGGGAGGGTTTTTCACTCCTACGAGCAGTACTTC.

The genes are TRBV30 and TRBJ2-5; 13 bases fit TRBD2. J lost 3 bases, V lost 2 bases, and 3 bases had no gene match. In germline, CDR1 is GTSNPN, CDR2 SVGIG (reference sequence). The CDR3 totals 15 residues. CDR3 coding DNA: TGTGCCTGGAGTAGGGGACTAGCGGGAAAAGAGACCCAGTACTTC. Protein product: CAWSRGLAGKETQYF.

The V gene is TRBV5-1, the J gene TRBJ2-4; 7 bases match TRBD2. The CDR3 has 18 amino acids. Trimming took 1 base from V and 5 from J; bases not matched to a gene: 15. Looked up from germline, CDR1 is SGHRS and CDR2 is YFSETQ. CDR3 region: CASSLRASGDARQNIQYF. The CDR3 coding sequence is TGCGCCAGCAGCTTGCGGGCTAGCGGAGACGCCAGGCAAAACATTCAGTACTTC.

This chain uses TRBV7-8 with TRBJ1-1; unclear D gene. CDR1 and CDR2 (germline): SGHVS, FQNEAQ. V was trimmed by 4 bases and J by 1 base, leaving 10 bases between them. The CDR3 runs to 14 residues. The CDR3 protein is CASSYQERNTEAFF. The CDR3 coding sequence is TGTGCCAGCAGCTACCAGGAAAGGAACACTGAAGCTTTCTTT. Full variable domain (remainder filled in from reference TRBV7-8 and TRBJ1-1): GAGVSQSPRYKVAKRGQDVALRCDPISGHVSLFWYQQALGQGPEFLTYFQNEAQLDKSGLPSDRFFAERPEGSVSTLKIQRTQQEDSAVYLCASSYQERNTEAFFGQGTRLTVV.

The chain recombines TRBV4-3 with TRBJ1-6, with a weak D call TRBD1 (5 bases). With 5 bases removed from V and 9 bases from J, the gap between germline ends came to 14 bases. This CDR3 is built from 14 residues. Germline assignment: CDR1 LGHNA and CDR2 YSLEER. As DNA, the CDR3 is TGCGCCAGCAGCTTGCGGGACCTGGGTTCACCCCTCCACTTT. Protein sequence: CASSLRDLGSPLHF.

The chain carries TRBV5-1 and TRBJ1-4; D call uncertain. The germline V and J ends were trimmed by 1 base and 0 bases, with 7 bases remaining between them. This CDR3 spans 15 amino acids. Germline CDR1 SGHRS, CDR2 YFSETQ. The chain's CDR3 is CASSLRTATNEKLFF. DNA of the CDR3: TGCGCCAGCAGCTTGCGTACGGCAACTAATGAAAAACTGTTTTTT.

The chain carries TRBV11-1 and TRBJ2-5, with 14 bases fitting TRBD2. The trim removed 5 bases at V and 4 bases at J, leaving 6 bases unmatched. The CDR3 is made up of 16 amino acids. The germline gives CDR1 SGHAT, CDR2 FQDESV (reference sequence). DNA for the CDR3: TGTGCCAGCAGCCTCGGGACTAGCGGGAGTTCAGAGACCCAGTACTTC. Protein: CASSLGTSGSSETQYF.

The chain couples TRBV6-1 to TRBJ2-5; 10 bases fit TRBD2. The CDR3 totals 15 residues. V dropped 6 bases and J dropped 5; count of bases not matched to a gene: 9. Per the germline V gene, CDR1 is MNHNS and CDR2 is SASEGT. The CDR3, as DNA: TGTGCCAGCAGCGCCCTAGCGGGAGCTTCGGAGACCCAGTACTTC. It specifies CASSALAGASETQYF.

Note on this clone: A read error may produce the germline difference seen at one junction end. This chain uses TRBV28 with TRBJ1-2; D unresolved. CDR3 length: 11 residues. Germline assignment: CDR1 MDHEN and CDR2 SYDVKM. CDR3: CASSFAGPVNF. DNA of the CDR3: TGTGCCAGCAGTTTTGCAGGCCCAGTAAACTTC.

V usage is TRBV6-4 and J usage is TRBJ2-7; D gene uncertain. Deletions cut 2 bases from V and 3 bases from J, with 17 bases between. The CDR3 has 16 residues. Germline values: CDR1 MRHNA, CDR2 SNTAGT. CDR3 region: CASSDPAFQAFYEQYF. CDR3 in DNA: TGTGCCAGCAGTGACCCGGCCTTTCAGGCCTTCTACGAGCAGTACTTC.

The V gene is TRBV11-1, the J gene TRBJ1-4; TRBD1 might be the D (5 bases). The CDR3 loop spans 14 amino acids. V was trimmed by 6 bases and J by 5 bases, leaving 13 bases between them. Germline V lookup: CDR1 SGHAT, CDR2 FQDESV (reference sequence). CDR3 DNA sequence: TGTGCCAGCAGACTCGACAGTTGGAATGAAAAACTGTTTTTT. It translates to CASRLDSWNEKLFF.

CDR3 amino acids: CASSPGTTTYEQYV. The CDR3 nucleotides read TGTGCCAGCTCACCAGGGACTACAACCTACGAGCAGTACGTC. The rearrangement uses TRBV18 and TRBJ2-7; 7 nucleotides line up with TRBD2. Germline V gene lookup returns CDR1 KGHSH and CDR2 LQKENI. V shed 2 bases, J shed 2 bases, and the junction held 3 bases outside the gene matches. This CDR3 is built from 14 residues.